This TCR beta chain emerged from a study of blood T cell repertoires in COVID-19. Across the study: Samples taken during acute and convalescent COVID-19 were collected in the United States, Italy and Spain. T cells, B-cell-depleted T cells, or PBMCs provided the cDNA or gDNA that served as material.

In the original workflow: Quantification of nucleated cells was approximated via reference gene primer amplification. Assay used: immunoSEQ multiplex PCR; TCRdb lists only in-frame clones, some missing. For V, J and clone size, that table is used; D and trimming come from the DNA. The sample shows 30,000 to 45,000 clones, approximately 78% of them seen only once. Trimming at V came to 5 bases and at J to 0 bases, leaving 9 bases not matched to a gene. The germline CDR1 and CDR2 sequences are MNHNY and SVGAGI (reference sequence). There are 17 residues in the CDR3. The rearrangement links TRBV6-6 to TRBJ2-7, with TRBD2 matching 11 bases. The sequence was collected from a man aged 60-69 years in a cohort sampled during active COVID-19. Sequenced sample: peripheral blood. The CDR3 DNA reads TGTGCCAGCAGTCTAGCACTAGCGGGGGCATCCTCCTACGAGCAGTACTTC. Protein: CASSLALAGASSYEQYF.